These 25 T cell receptor beta chains came from one sample sequenced in a study of T cell repertoires in cytomegalovirus infection. No antigen has been identified for these receptors. TCRdb reprocessed the reads with MiXCR, giving one entry per CDR3 protein. The sample holds more than 300,000 distinct CDR3 sequences, about 35% seen once. The source was cultured PBMCs, collected from culture after CMV antigen stimulation. These receptors all stem from a human donor in good health (CMV status not recorded). Some clones in this sample may be carry-over from other donors' samples.

The chain links TRBV6-2 or TRBV6-3 to TRBJ2-1; no reliable D call. Trimming pared 0 bases from V and 7 bases from J, leaving 16 bases between. Germline loops: CDR1 MNHEY, CDR2 SVGEGT. This CDR3 contains 16 residues. The CDR3 spells CASSYSPFASTNEQFF. The CDR3 DNA is TGTGCCAGCAGTTACTCCCCCTTTGCGAGTACAAATGAGCAGTTCTTC.

This clonotype was recorded a few times. The J gene is TRBJ2-1, the V gene TRBV7-2; no reliable D call. Germline loops: CDR1 SGHTA, CDR2 FQGNSA. The CDR3 has 15 amino acids. Trimming cost V 5 bases and J 0 bases, with 11 bases left between them. CDR3 amino acids: CASSRVGNSYNEQFF. The CDR3 DNA follows: TGTGCCAGCAGCCGGGTGGGGAACTCCTACAATGAGCAGTTCTTC. The entire variable domain, with the rest obtained from reference TRBV7-2 and TRBJ2-1, is as follows: GAGVSQSPSNKVTEKGKDVELRCDPISGHTALYWYRQSLGQGLEFLIYFQGNSAPDKSGLPSDRFSAERTGGSVSTLTIQRTQQEDSAVYLCASSRVGNSYNEQFFGPGTRLTVL.

This clonotype has at least ten counts. This chain connects TRBV7-2 to TRBJ2-1; D ambiguous. The CDR3 sequence is 14 residues long. Germline CDR1 and CDR2: SGHTA and FQGNSA. V was trimmed by 3 bases and J by 6 bases, leaving 12 bases between them. The CDR3 nucleotides are TGTGCCAGCAGCTTTCTCCTAGGGCCCAATGAGCAGTTCTTC. Translation gives CASSFLLGPNEQFF.

J is TRBJ2-3 and V is TRBV4-3; a weak D match, TRBD2 (5 bases). Germline CDR1 and CDR2: LGHNA and YSLEER. This CDR3 has 16 amino acids. Trimming shortened V by 0 bases and J by 0 bases, and 10 bases separated the two germline ends. The CDR3 region is CASSQDIATSTDTQYF. Here the CDR3 DNA reads TGCGCCAGCAGCCAAGATATAGCGACAAGCACAGATACGCAGTATTTT.

This clonotype was seen ten or more times. The chain joins TRBV10-3 to TRBJ2-1; D uncertain. The CDR3 length is 11 residues. V lost 3 bases and J lost 10, with 7 bases in between. Germline CDR1 and CDR2: ENHRY and SYGVKD. The DNA of the CDR3 is TGTGCCATCAGTGAACTGAGGGAGCAGTTCTTC. Residues: CAISELREQFF.

The chain couples TRBV7-9 to TRBJ2-3; 8 nucleotides agree with TRBD2. The CDR3 spans 17 residues. The ends lost 1 base at V and 0 bases at J; junction bases unmatched: 6. Germline-derived CDR1 and CDR2 are SEHNR and FQNEAQ (reference sequence). The CDR3 DNA reads TGTGCCAGCAGCTTAGGCTCTAGCGGGCGGAGCACAGATACGCAGTATTTT. Its translation: CASSLGSSGRSTDTQYF.

This chain links TRBV7-2 with TRBJ2-3, with 10 bases aligning to TRBD2. Per the germline V gene, CDR1 is SGHTA and CDR2 is FQGNSA. J lost 4 bases, V lost 3 bases, and 4 bases had no gene match. This CDR3 is built from 15 residues. CDR3 DNA: TGTGCCAGCAGCTTGACTAGCGGGCCGTCAGATACGCAGTATTTT. Protein product: CASSLTSGPSDTQYF.

CDR3 sequence: CASSYPEDRLTWLDGYTF. The CDR3 DNA follows: TGTGCCAGCAGTTACCCCGAGGACAGACTAACTTGGCTGGATGGCTACACCTTC. This chain connects TRBV6-2 or TRBV6-3 to TRBJ1-2, with D possibly being TRBD1 (6 bases). Trimming shortened V by 2 bases and J by 6 bases, and 25 bases separated the two germline ends. Germline loops: CDR1 MNHEY, CDR2 SVGEGT. The CDR3 contains 18 residues.

The chain's CDR3 is CASSLSGSYYNEQFF. DNA of the CDR3: TGTGCCAGCAGCCTTAGCGGGAGCTACTACAATGAGCAGTTCTTC. The rearrangement links TRBV7-9 to TRBJ2-1; 9 nucleotides line up with TRBD2. The CDR3 covers 15 residues. Germline-derived CDR1 and CDR2 are SEHNR and FQNEAQ (reference sequence). V shed 5 bases and J 3 bases; nucleotides not matched to a gene: 5.

This clonotype was seen ten or more times. The chain recombines TRBV2 with TRBJ1-6; D perhaps matches TRBD1 (6 bases). Looked up from germline, CDR1 is SNHLY and CDR2 is FYNNEI. This CDR3 region has 13 residues. Trimming removed 6 bases at V and 6 bases at J, with 9 bases between. The DNA for the CDR3 is TGTGCCAGCAGGGAGGACAGTAATTCACCCCTCCACTTT. This encodes CASREDSNSPLHF.

In this sample, this clonotype turned up many times. The V gene is TRBV7-2, the J gene TRBJ2-5; unclear D gene. Germline V gene lookup returns CDR1 SGHTA and CDR2 FQGNSA. The CDR3 runs 15 residues. V was clipped by 1 base and J by 3 bases, with 12 bases between them. This CDR3 reads CASSLGQRVEETQYF. CDR3 nucleotide sequence: TGTGCCAGCAGCTTAGGGCAAAGGGTGGAAGAGACCCAGTACTTC.

The chain carries TRBV7-3 and TRBJ2-5; D gene unclear. V lost 5 bases to trimming and J lost 2 bases, with 9 bases between them. The CDR3 totals 13 residues. Germline values: CDR1 SGHTA, CDR2 FQGTGA. In DNA, the CDR3 is TGTGCCAGCAGCCCCACTCCACAAGAGACCCAGTACTTC. Protein: CASSPTPQETQYF.

The chain couples TRBV4-3 to TRBJ2-5; 8 nucleotides align to TRBD1. CDR1 LGHNA and CDR2 YSLEER come from the germline V gene. With V trimmed by 4 bases and J by 1 base, 5 bases remained unmatched. CDR3 length equals 15 residues. This CDR3 is CASSPDRVGQETQYF. CDR3 DNA: TGCGCCAGCAGCCCGGACAGGGTCGGCCAAGAGACCCAGTACTTC.

V usage is TRBV6-1 and J usage is TRBJ2-5, with D unclear. The CDR3 totals 15 residues. V lost 3 bases to trimming and J lost 2 bases, with 13 bases between them. Germline CDR1 MNHNS, CDR2 SASEGT. As DNA, the CDR3 is TGTGCCAGCAGTGACCGCGGTGGCCGACAAGAGACCCAGTACTTC. It codes for CASSDRGGRQETQYF.

The CDR3: CASSGTAPPNEKLFF. In DNA form, the CDR3 reads TGTGCCAGCAGTGGGACAGCACCACCGAATGAAAAACTGTTTTTT. The chain is built from TRBV6-6 and TRBJ1-4; 7 bases map to TRBD1. This CDR3 is built from 15 residues. V lost 5 bases, J lost 5 bases, and 8 bases stayed unmatched. Looked up from germline, CDR1 is MNHNY and CDR2 is SVGAGI (reference sequence).

The chain has TRBV28 and TRBJ1-2, with 11 bases identical to TRBD1. Germline V gene data show CDR1 as MDHEN and CDR2 as SYDVKM. This CDR3 has 17 residues. The trim removed 7 bases at V and 0 bases at J, leaving 10 bases unmatched. CDR3 region: CASKKYRDRGSNYGYTF. Here the CDR3 DNA reads TGTGCCAGCAAAAAGTACCGGGACAGGGGGTCTAACTATGGCTACACCTTC.

The J gene is TRBJ2-1, the V gene TRBV7-2, with 7 bases fitting TRBD1. Germline values: CDR1 SGHTA, CDR2 FQGNSA. J was trimmed by 7 bases and V by 3 bases; bases with no gene match: 6. This CDR3 has 14 amino acids. The CDR3 sequence: CASSFVGGGNEQFF. The CDR3 region has the DNA TGTGCCAGCAGCTTTGTAGGGGGCGGGAATGAGCAGTTCTTC.

This rearrangement joins TRBV4-1 to TRBJ2-7; 7 bases fit TRBD2. V lost 0 bases to trimming and J lost 3 bases; unmatched junction nucleotides: 14. Germline values: CDR1 MGHRA, CDR2 YSYEKL. CDR3 length equals 18 residues. The CDR3 nucleotides read TGCGCCAGCAGCCAAGATTATAGGGCTACGGGAGGAGGCTACGAGCAGTACTTC. Translated, it gives CASSQDYRATGGGYEQYF.

The sample holds a few counts of this clonotype. The rearrangement joins TRBV6-6 to TRBJ2-1, with D perhaps given as TRBD1 or TRBD2 (6 bases each). Germline lookup yields CDR1 MNHNY and CDR2 SVGAGI (reference sequence). Trimming cost V 7 bases and J 0 bases, with 10 bases left between them. CDR3 size: 14 residues. The CDR3 sequence: CASTRGASYNEQFF. CDR3 bases: TGTGCCAGCACAAGGGGGGCCTCCTACAATGAGCAGTTCTTC.

The rearrangement links TRBV5-1 to TRBJ2-5; D remains unclear. From germline, CDR1 is SGHRS and CDR2 YFSETQ. The V gene lost 1 base and the J gene lost 1 base, with 8 bases spanning the gap. This CDR3 region has 14 residues. The CDR3 here is CASSLPQFQETQYF. CDR3 nucleotides: TGCGCCAGCAGCTTGCCCCAGTTCCAAGAGACCCAGTACTTC.

The chain has TRBV29-1 and TRBJ1-1; the D is unclear. Germline CDR1 SQVTM, CDR2 ANQGSEA. Trimming left V 4 bases short and J 4 bases short, with 10 bases between. The CDR3 length is 12 residues. CDR3 sequence reads: CSVGAGGTEAFF. The CDR3 DNA reads as TGCAGCGTTGGGGCAGGAGGCACTGAAGCTTTCTTT.

This clonotype was seen repeatedly, ten times or more. The V gene is TRBV7-6, the J gene TRBJ2-5; D unresolved. Germline CDR1 is SGHVS and CDR2 is FNYEAQ. This CDR3 is built from 15 residues. V shed 5 bases and J shed 2 bases, with 15 bases lying between them. This CDR3 reads CASSTRWVRQETQYF. The CDR3 bases are TGTGCCAGCAGCACTCGGTGGGTGAGGCAAGAGACCCAGTACTTC.

The V and J genes are TRBV7-2 and TRBJ1-1; 9 bases match TRBD1. The trim removed 6 bases at V and 4 bases at J, leaving 6 bases unmatched. The CDR3 has 14 residues. Per the germline V gene, CDR1 is SGHTA and CDR2 is FQGNSA. CDR3 residues: CASSWDREGTEAFF. CDR3 bases: TGTGCCAGCAGTTGGGACAGGGAAGGCACTGAAGCTTTCTTT.

This clonotype was picked up a small number of times. The V gene is TRBV4-3, the J gene TRBJ2-2, with TRBD1 identical over 7 bases. V dropped 1 base and J dropped 1; count of bases not matched to a gene: 0. Germline assignment: CDR1 LGHNA and CDR2 YSLEER. The CDR3 runs to 15 residues. In DNA, the CDR3 is TGCGCCAGCAGCCAAGGACAGGGGAACACCGGGGAGCTGTTTTTT. Protein sequence: CASSQGQGNTGELFF.

This clonotype appeared a few times. The rearrangement uses TRBV7-2 and TRBJ2-5; D could derive from TRBD1 or TRBD2 (5 bases each). V lost 3 bases, J lost 0 bases, and 11 bases lay in between. The germline gives CDR1 SGHTA, CDR2 FQGNSA. The CDR3 is 15 residues long. This chain's CDR3 is CASSFLPGHQETQYF. The CDR3 DNA is TGTGCCAGCAGCTTTCTTCCGGGACACCAAGAGACCCAGTACTTC.